One and the same sample provided the 4 T cell receptor beta chains below, sequenced in a study of blood T cell repertoires in COVID-19 (dated by TCRdb to 2019 to 2021). The library was prepared using the immunoSEQ multiplex PCR assay. This immuneACCESS table, as held by TCRdb, lists in-frame sequences with V and J called but not all clones. Of the missing ones, under half trace to an unresolved V gene in checked studies; the others have no known cause. For this sample the table gives over 200,000 clones, of which approximately 84% were detected only once. Together, the top ten hold under 10% of the sample. Specimen: peripheral blood. These receptors came from a woman older than 75 with COVID-19, enrolled during active disease.

Here the CDR3 reads CASSRPDSVNEQFF. Written as DNA, the CDR3 is TGTGCCAGCAGCCGTCCGGACTCAGTCAATGAGCAGTTCTTC. The J gene is TRBJ2-1, the V gene TRBV3-1 (or the pseudogene TRBV3-2); weak D call: TRBD2 (5 bases). Germline values: CDR1 LGHDT, CDR2 YNNKEL (reference sequence). The CDR3 has 14 residues. The germline V and J ends were trimmed by 4 bases and 6 bases, with 13 bases remaining between them.

In nucleotides, the CDR3 is TGTGCCAGCAGCTTGGCACAGGGGGCGACTGAAGCTTTCTTT. It is translated as CASSLAQGATEAFF. This sequence joins TRBV7-6 and TRBJ1-1; TRBD1 matches 9 bases. Germline lookup yields CDR1 SGHVS and CDR2 FNYEAQ. This CDR3 is 14 amino acids long. Trimming took 3 bases from V and 5 from J; bases not matched to a gene: 4. The entire variable domain, with the rest obtained from reference TRBV7-6 and TRBJ1-1, is as follows: GAGVSQSPRYKVTKRGQDVALRCDPISGHVSLYWYRQALGQGPEFLTYFNYEAQQDKSGLPNDRFSAERPEGSISTLTIQRTEQRDSAMYRCASSLAQGATEAFFGQGTRLTVV.

The V gene is TRBV19, the J gene TRBJ2-7; D gene ambiguous. Germline CDR1 is LNHDA and CDR2 is SQIVND (reference sequence). The CDR3 runs 13 residues. Trimming shortened V by 3 bases and J by 1 base, and 7 bases separated the two germline ends. In DNA form, the CDR3 reads TGTGCCAGTAGTATCAGTGCTTCCTACGAGCAGTACTTC. The encoded protein is CASSISASYEQYF. The full variable domain, with the rest looked up from reference TRBV19 and TRBJ2-7, is DGGITQSPKYLFRKEGQNVTLSCEQNLNHDAMYWYRQDPGQGLRLIYYSQIVNDFQKGDIAEGYSVSREKKESFPLTVTSAQKNPTAFYLCASSISASYEQYFGPGTRLTVT.

This chain connects TRBV9 to TRBJ2-3; 7 bases line up with TRBD1. The CDR3 totals 15 residues. V gave up 4 bases and J gave up 3 bases; unmatched junction bases: 8. Germline V gene lookup returns CDR1 SGDLS and CDR2 YYNGEE. CDR3 residues: CASSPRQGLTDTQYF. The DNA for the CDR3 is TGTGCCAGCAGCCCCCGACAGGGTTTAACAGATACGCAGTATTTT.